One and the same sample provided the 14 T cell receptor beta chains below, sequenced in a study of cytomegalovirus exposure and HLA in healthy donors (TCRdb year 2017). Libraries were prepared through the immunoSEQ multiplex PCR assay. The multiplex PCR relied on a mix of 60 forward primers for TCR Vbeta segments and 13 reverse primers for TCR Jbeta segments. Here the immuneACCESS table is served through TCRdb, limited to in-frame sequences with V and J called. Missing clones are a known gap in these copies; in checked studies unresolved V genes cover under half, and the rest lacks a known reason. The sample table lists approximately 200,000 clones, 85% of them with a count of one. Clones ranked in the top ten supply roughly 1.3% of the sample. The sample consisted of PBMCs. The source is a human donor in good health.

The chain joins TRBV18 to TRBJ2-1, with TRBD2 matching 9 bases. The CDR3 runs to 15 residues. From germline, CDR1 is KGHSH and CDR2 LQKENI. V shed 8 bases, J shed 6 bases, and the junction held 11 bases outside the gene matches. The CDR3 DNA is TGTGCCAGCAGGGATCCTAGCGGGAACCTCAATGAGCAGTTCTTC. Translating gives CASRDPSGNLNEQFF.

This chain's CDR3 is CASSTPTGVGEQYF. The CDR3 DNA follows: TGTGCCAGCAGCACACCCACAGGAGTTGGGGAGCAGTACTTC. The V call is TRBV5-4, the J call TRBJ2-7; tentative D call: TRBD1 (5 bases). The CDR3 runs to 14 residues. The V gene lost 4 bases and the J gene lost 7 bases, with 18 bases spanning the gap. Per germline, CDR1 SGHNT and CDR2 YYREEE (reference sequence).

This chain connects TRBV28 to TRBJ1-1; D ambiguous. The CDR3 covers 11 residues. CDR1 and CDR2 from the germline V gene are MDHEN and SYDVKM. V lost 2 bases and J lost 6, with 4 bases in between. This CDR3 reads CASSLRSEAFF. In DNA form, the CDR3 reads TGTGCCAGCAGTTTACGGTCTGAAGCTTTCTTT. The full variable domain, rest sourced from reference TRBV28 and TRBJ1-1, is DVKVTQSSRYLVKRTGEKVFLECVQDMDHENMFWYRQDPGLGLRLIYFSYDVKMKEKGDIPEGYSVSREKKERFSLILESASTNQTSMYLCASSLRSEAFFGQGTRLTVV.

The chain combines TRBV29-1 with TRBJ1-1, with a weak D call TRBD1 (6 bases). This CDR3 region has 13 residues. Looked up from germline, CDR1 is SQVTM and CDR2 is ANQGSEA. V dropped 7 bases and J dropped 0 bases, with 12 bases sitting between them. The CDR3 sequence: CSGEGQMNTEAFF. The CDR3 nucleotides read TGCAGCGGCGAAGGACAGATGAACACTGAAGCTTTCTTT.

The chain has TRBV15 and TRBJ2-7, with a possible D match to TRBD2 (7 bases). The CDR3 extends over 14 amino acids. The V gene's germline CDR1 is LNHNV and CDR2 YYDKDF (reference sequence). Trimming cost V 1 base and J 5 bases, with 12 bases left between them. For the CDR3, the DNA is TGTGCCACCAGCAGAGGGGGGGGCCCCGACGAGCAGTACTTC. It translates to CATSRGGGPDEQYF.

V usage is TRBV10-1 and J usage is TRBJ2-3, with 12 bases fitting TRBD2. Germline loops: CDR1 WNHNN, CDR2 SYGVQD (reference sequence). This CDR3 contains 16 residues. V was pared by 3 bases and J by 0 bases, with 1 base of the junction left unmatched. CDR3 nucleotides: TGCGCCAGCAGTGAAGGGACTAGCGGGAGCACAGATACGCAGTATTTT. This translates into CASSEGTSGSTDTQYF.

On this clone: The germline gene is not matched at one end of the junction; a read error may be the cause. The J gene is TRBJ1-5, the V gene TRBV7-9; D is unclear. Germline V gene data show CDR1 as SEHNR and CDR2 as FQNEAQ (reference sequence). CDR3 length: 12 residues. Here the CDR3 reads CSSSSGVQPQHF. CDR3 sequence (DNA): TGTTCCAGCAGCTCCGGGGTGCAGCCCCAGCATTTT.

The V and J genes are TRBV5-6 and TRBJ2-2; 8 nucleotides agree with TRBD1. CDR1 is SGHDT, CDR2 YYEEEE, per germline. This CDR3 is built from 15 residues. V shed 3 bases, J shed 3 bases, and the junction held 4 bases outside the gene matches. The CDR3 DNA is TGTGCCAGCAGCTGGAGGACAGGGTACACCGGGGAGCTGTTTTTT. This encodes CASSWRTGYTGELFF.

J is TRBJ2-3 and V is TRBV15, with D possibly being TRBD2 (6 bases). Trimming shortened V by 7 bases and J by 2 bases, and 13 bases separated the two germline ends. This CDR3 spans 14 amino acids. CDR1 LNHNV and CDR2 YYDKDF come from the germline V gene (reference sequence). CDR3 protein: CATTSGGYTDTQYF. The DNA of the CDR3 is TGTGCCACCACCTCTGGGGGGTACACAGATACGCAGTATTTT.

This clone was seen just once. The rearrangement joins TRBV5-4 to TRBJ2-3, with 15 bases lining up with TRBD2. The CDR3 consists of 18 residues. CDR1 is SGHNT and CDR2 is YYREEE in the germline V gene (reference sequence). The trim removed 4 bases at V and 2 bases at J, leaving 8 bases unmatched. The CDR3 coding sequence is TGTGCCAGCAGCCCCGGGACTAGCGGGAGGTCGCTCACAGATACGCAGTATTTT. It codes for CASSPGTSGRSLTDTQYF.

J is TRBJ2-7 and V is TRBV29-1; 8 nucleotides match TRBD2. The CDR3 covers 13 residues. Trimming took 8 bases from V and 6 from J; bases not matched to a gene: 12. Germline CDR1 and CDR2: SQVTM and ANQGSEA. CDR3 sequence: CSSLSGGATEQYF. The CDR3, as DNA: TGCAGCTCACTATCCGGGGGGGCTACCGAGCAGTACTTC.

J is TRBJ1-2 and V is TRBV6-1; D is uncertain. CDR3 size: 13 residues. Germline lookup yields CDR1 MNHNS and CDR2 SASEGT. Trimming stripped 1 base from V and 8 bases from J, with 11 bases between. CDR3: CASSEDKRSGYTF. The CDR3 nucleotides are TGTGCCAGCAGTGAAGACAAGAGGAGCGGCTACACCTTC.

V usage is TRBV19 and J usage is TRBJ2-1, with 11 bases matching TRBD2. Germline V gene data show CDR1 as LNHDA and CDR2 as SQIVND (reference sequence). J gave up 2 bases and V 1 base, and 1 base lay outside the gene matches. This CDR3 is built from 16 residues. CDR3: CASSIVAGGAYNEQFF. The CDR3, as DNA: TGTGCCAGTAGTATAGTAGCGGGGGGGGCCTACAATGAGCAGTTCTTC.

This chain's CDR3 is CASSTRQGNGTF. CDR3 nucleotide sequence: TGTGCCAGCAGCACCCGACAGGGAAACGGCACCTTC. This chain links TRBV7-9 with TRBJ1-2, with 7 bases aligning to TRBD1. CDR3 size: 12 residues. In germline, CDR1 is SEHNR, CDR2 FQNEAQ (reference sequence). V dropped 5 bases and J dropped 13; count of bases not matched to a gene: 10.